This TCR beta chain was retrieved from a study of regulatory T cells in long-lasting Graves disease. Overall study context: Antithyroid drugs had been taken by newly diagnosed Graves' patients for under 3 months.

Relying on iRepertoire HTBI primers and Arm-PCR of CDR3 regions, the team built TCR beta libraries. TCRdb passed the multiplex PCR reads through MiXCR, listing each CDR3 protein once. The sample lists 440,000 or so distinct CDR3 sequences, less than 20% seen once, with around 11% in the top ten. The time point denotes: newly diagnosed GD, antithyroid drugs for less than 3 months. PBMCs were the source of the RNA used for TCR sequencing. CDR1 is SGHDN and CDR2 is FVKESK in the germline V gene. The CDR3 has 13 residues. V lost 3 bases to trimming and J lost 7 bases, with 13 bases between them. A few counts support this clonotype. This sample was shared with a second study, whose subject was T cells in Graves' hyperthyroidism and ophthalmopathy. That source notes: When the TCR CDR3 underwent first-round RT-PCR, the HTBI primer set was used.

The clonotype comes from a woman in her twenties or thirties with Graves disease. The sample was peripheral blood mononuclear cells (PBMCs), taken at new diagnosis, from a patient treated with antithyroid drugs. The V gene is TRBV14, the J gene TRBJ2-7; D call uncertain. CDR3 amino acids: CASSQRPTREQYF. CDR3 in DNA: TGTGCCAGCAGCCAGAGGCCCACCCGGGAGCAGTACTTC.